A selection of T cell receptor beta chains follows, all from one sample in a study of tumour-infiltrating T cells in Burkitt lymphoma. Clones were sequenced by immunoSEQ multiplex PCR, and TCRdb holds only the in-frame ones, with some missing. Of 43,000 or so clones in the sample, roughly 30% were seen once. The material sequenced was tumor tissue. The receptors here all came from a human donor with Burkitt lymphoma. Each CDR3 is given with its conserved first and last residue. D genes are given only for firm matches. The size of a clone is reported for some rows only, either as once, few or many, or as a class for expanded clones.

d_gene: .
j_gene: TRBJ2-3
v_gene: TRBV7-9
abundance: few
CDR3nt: TGTGCCAGCAGCTTAGGTTCAGGGGGGGATACGCAGTATTTT
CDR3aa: CASSLGSGGDTQYF

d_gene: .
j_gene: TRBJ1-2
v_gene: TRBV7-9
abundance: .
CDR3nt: TGTGCCAGCAGCTCAAGGGGGGCGTCCCAAGGCTACACCTTC
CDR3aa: CASSSRGASQGYTF

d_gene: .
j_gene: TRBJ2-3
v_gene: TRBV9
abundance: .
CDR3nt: TGTGCCAGCAGCGCGCTACCGCTCACAGATACGCAGTATTTT
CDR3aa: CASSALPLTDTQYF

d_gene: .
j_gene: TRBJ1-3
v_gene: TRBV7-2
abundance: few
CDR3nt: TGTGCCAGCAGCTTAGTCTCAGCTGGGATGCGAAACACCATATATTTT
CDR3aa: CASSLVSAGMRNTIYF

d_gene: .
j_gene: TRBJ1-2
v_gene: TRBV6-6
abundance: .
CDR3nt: TGTGCCAGCAGGCAGGGTGGCTATGGCTACACCTTC
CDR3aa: CASRQGGYGYTF

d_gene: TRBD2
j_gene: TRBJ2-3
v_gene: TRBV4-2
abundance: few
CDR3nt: TGTGCCAGCAGCTATCTAGCGGGGGGCACAGATACGCAGTATTTT
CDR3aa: CASSYLAGGTDTQYF

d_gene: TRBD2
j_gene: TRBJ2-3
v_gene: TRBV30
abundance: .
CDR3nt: TGTGCCTGGAGTGAGGGAGGGTCCACAGATACGCAGTATTTT
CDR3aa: CAWSEGGSTDTQYF

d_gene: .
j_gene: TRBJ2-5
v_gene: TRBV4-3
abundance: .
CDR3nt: TGCGCCAGCAGCCATGGTGAGAGGGACTCTCGTGAGACCCAGTACTTC
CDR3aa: CASSHGERDSRETQYF

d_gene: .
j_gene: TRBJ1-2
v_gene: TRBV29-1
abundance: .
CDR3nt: TGCAGCGTCGGTGGACCGCCCAAGGGTGGCTACACCTTC
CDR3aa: CSVGGPPKGGYTF

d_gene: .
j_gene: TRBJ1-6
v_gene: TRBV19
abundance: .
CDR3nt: TGTGCCAGTGGGGATTATAATTCACCCCTCCACTTT
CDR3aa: CASGDYNSPLHF

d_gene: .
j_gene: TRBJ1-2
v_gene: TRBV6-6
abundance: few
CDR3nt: TGTGCCAGCAGTTACGGGGACCAGGTGAAGTATGGCTACACCTTC
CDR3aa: CASSYGDQVKYGYTF

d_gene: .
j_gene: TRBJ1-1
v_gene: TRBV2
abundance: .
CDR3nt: TGTGCCAGCAGTGAAGGGGAGGGGTCGGGCGCTTTCTTT
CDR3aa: CASSEGEGSGAFF

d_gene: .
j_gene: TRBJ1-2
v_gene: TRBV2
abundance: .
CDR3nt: TGTGCCAGCACACGAGAGAGGACGGTGAACTATGGCTACACCTTC
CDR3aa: CASTRERTVNYGYTF

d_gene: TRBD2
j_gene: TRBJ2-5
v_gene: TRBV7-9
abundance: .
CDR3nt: TGTGCCAGCAGCTTATTCGGGGGGATGGAGACCCAATACTTC
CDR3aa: CASSLFGGMETQYF

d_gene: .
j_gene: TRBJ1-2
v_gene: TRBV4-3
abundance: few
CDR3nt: TGCGCCAGCAGCCAAGATTTGGTGGGAGACGACTATGGCTACACCTTC
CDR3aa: CASSQDLVGDDYGYTF

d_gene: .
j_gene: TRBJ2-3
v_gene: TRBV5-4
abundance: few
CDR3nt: TGTGCCAGCAGCTTGCTTGCGGGGGCAACAGATACGCAGTATTTT
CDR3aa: CASSLLAGATDTQYF

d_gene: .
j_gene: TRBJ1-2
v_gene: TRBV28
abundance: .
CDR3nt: TGTGCCAGCGGTAGAGCCCGGGGGCGGAACTATGGCTACACCTTC
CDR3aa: CASGRARGRNYGYTF

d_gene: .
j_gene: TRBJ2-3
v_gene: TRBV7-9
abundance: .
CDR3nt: TGTGCCAGCAGCTTAGCGACGGGGGCCGGAGGTGCAGATACGCAGTATTTT
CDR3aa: CASSLATGAGGADTQYF

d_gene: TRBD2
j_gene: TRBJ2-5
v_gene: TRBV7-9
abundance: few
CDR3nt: TGTGCCAGCAGCCCCTTGGGGGGGATAGGGGAGACCCAGTACTTC
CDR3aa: CASSPLGGIGETQYF

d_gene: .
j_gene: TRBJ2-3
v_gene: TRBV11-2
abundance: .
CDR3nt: TGTGCCAGCAGCTTAGGCGCCATAACAGATACGCAGTATTTT
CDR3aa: CASSLGAITDTQYF

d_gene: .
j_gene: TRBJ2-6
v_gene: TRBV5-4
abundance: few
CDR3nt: TGTGCCAGCAGTTTAGGACAGTCCTCTGGGGCCAACGTCCTGACTTTC
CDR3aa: CASSLGQSSGANVLTF

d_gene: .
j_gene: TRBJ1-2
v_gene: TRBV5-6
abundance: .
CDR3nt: TGTGCCAGCAGCGGAGAGGGGCGCGGCTACACCTTC
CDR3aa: CASSGEGRGYTF

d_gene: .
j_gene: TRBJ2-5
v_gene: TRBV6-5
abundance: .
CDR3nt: TGTGCCAGCAGTTACGGGGTCCAAGAGACCCAGTACTTC
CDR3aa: CASSYGVQETQYF

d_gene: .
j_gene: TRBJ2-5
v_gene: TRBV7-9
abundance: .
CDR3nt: TGTGCCAGCAGTTCCGAAGAGACCCAGTACTTC
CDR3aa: CASSSEETQYF

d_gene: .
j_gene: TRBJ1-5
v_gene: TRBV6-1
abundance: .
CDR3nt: TGTGCCAGCACTCACGGACAGAGCAGCAATCAGCCCCAGCATTTT
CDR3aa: CASTHGQSSNQPQHF

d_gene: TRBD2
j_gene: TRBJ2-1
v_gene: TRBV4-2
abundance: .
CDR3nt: TGTGCCAGCAGCCAACTCGGCCGGGGGGTATACAATGAGCAGTTCTTC
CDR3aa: CASSQLGRGVYNEQFF

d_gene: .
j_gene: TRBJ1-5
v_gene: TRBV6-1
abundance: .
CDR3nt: TGTGCATGCGGGCCCCTTTATCAGCCCCAGCATTTT
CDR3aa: CACGPLYQPQHF

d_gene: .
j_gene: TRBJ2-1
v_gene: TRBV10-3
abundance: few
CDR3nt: TGTGCCATCAGTGCGTACACCGGGACGGGCGACGGTGAGCAGTTCTTC
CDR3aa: CAISAYTGTGDGEQFF

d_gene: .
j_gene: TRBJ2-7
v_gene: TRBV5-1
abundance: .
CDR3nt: TGCGCCAGCAGCTTGAGACAGGGAGGTTACGAGCAGTACTTC
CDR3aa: CASSLRQGGYEQYF

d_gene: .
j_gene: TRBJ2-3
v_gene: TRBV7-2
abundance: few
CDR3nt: TGTGCCAGCAGCTCCTACAAGGGAGCGGACCAGTATTTT
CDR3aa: CASSSYKGADQYF

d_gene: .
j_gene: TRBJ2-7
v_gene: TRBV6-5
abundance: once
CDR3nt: TGTGCCAGCAGTGAGAGCCTTCTCTCTTACGAGCAGTACTTC
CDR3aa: CASSESLLSYEQYF

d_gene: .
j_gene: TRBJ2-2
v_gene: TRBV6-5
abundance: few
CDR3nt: TGTGCCGCCAAAGGTGGAAGGGAGCTGTTTTTT
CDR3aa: CAAKGGRELFF

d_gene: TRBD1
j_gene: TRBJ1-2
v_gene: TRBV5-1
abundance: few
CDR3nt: TGCGCCAGCAGCTTGGAAGTGACAGGGGGTCGGGGTGGCTACACCTTC
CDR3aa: CASSLEVTGGRGGYTF

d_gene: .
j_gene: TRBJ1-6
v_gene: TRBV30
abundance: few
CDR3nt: TGTGCCTTAAGTGTCACCTCCGATAATTCACCCCTCCACTTT
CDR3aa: CALSVTSDNSPLHF

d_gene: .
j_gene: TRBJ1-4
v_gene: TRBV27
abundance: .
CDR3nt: TGTGCCAGCAGTTTGAGTAAGGGGTTAAAACTGTTTTTT
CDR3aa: CASSLSKGLKLFF

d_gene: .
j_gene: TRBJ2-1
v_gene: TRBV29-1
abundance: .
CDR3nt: TGCAGCGTTGGGTGGCCAGGGGCGGGCAATGAGCAGTTCTTC
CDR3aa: CSVGWPGAGNEQFF

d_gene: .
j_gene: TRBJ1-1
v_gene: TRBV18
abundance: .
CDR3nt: TGTGCCAGCTCCAGAGGAGGCCTGGGCACTGAAGCTTTCTTT
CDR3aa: CASSRGGLGTEAFF

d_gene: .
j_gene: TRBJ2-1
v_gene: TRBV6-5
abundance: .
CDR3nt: TGTGCCAGCAGTTACCCCGGACACAATGAGCAGTTCTTC
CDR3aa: CASSYPGHNEQFF

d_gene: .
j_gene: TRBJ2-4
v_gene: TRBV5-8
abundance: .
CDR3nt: TGTGCCAGCAGCCTAGGGCCCGGTGCTGGGAACTTC
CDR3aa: CASSLGPGAGNF

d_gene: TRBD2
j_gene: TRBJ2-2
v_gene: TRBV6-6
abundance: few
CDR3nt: TGTGCCAGCAGCCGTACCCCAGCCGGGGGGGCCGGGGAGCTGTTTTTT
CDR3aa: CASSRTPAGGAGELFF

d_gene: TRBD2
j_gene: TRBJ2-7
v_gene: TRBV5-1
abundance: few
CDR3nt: TGCGCCAGCAGCTTGGAGCCTAGCGGGGGGCCCTACGAGCAGTACTTC
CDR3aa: CASSLEPSGGPYEQYF

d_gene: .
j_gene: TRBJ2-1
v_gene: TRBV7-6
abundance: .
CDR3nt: TGTGCCAGCAGCCCGAGGGGGATCTCCTACAATGAGCAGTTCTTC
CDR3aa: CASSPRGISYNEQFF

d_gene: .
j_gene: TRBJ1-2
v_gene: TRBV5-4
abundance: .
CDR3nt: TGTGCCAGCAGCTTGAACAGGGACTATGGCTACACCTTC
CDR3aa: CASSLNRDYGYTF

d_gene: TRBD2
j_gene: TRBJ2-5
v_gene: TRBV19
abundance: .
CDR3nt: TGTGCCAGTAGTAACCTAGCGGGCCACCAAGAGACCCAGTACTTC
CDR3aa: CASSNLAGHQETQYF

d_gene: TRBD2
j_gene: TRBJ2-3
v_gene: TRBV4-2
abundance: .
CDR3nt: TGTGCCAGCAGCCAAGCACTAGCGGGGGGGCTTCGCACAGATACGCAGTATTTT
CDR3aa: CASSQALAGGLRTDTQYF

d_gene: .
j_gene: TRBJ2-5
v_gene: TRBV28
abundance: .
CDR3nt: TGTGCCACCAGAACCCCAGGGTTAGGGGCGGAGACCCAGTACTTC
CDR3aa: CATRTPGLGAETQYF

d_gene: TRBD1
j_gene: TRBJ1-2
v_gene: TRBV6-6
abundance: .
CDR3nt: TGTGCCAGCAGTTACGGGACAGCGACATATGGCTACACCTTC
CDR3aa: CASSYGTATYGYTF

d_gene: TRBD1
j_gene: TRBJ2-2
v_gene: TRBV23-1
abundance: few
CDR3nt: TGCGCCAGCAGTCCCCAGGGGGACGTCGCCGGGGAGCTGTTTTTT
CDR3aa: CASSPQGDVAGELFF

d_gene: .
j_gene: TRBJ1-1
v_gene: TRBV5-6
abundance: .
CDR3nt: TGTGCCAGCAGCCCCCGGGCAGGGGCTGAAGCTTTCTTT
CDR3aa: CASSPRAGAEAFF

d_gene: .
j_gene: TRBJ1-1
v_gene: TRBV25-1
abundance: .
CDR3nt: TGTGCCAGCAGTGAAATGGCTGGGGGGGTGGCTGAAGCTTTCTTT
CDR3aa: CASSEMAGGVAEAFF

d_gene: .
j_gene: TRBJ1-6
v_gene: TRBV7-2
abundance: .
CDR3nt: TGTGCCAGCAGCTTAGCGGCATTAGGTAGTCCACCCCTCCACTTT
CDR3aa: CASSLAALGSPPLHF

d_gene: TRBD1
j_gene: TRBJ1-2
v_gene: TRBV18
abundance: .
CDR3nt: TGTGCCAGCTCACCGACAGGGGGCAGCGGCTACACCTTC
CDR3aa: CASSPTGGSGYTF

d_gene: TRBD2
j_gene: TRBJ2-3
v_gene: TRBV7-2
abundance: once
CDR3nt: TGTGCCAGCAGCCCAAGCCCTCAGACTAGCAGCGCGCAGTATTTT
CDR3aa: CASSPSPQTSSAQYF

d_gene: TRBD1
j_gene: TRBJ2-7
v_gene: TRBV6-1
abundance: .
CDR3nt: TGTGCCAGCAGTGAATCGACAGGGAAATTCCACGAGCAGTACTTC
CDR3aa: CASSESTGKFHEQYF

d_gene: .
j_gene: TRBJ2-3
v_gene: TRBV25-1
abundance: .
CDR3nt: TGTGCCAGCAGTGAATATCCTATCTTGTCCTCCACAGATACGCAGTATTTT
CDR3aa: CASSEYPILSSTDTQYF

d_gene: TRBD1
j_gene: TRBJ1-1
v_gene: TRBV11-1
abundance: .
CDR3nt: TGTGCCAGCAGCATCGCGGGACAGGGGAACACTGAAGCTTTCTTT
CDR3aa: CASSIAGQGNTEAFF

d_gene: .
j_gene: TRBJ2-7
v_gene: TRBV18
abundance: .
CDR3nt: TGTGCCAGCTCACCACCTGGGACACAGTACGAGCAGTACTTC
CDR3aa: CASSPPGTQYEQYF

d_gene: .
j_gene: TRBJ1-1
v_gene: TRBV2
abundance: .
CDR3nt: TGTGCCAGCAATCGGCAGGGTCACACTGAAGCTTTCTTT
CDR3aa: CASNRQGHTEAFF

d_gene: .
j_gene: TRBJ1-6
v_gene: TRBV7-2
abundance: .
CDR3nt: TGTGCCAGCACCCCCACCGGGAATTCACCCCTCCACTTT
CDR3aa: CASTPTGNSPLHF